One sample yielded the 6 T cell receptor beta chains listed below, sequenced in a study of tumor T cells in aggressive B-cell lymphoma (dated by TCRdb to about 2017). Receptor libraries were prepared by the immunoSEQ multiplex PCR assay. TCRdb took this table from immuneACCESS and kept in-frame rearrangements with V and J called. Such tables lack part of the clones; where checked against another copy, unresolved V genes explain under half of the gap, and the rest is unexplained. In this sample the table shows about 300 clones, roughly nine tenths of which occur a single time. Roughly 20% of the sample rests with the top ten. The sample was tumor tissue. The receptors shown here come from an adult with diffuse large B cell lymphoma.

The V and J genes are TRBV11-3 and TRBJ2-7, with 11 bases fitting TRBD1. Losses at the gene ends were 6 bases for V and 8 bases for J; bases not matched to a gene: 6. The germline V gene encodes CDR1 SGHNT and CDR2 YENEEA. The CDR3 covers 13 residues. The CDR3 spells CASSAGTGGQQYF. DNA of the CDR3: TGTGCCAGCAGTGCCGGGACAGGGGGTCAGCAGTACTTC.

The chain links TRBV19 to TRBJ2-7, with a possible D match to TRBD1 (6 bases). Germline V gives CDR1 LNHDA, CDR2 SQIVND (reference sequence). The CDR3 covers 14 residues. Trimming stripped 7 bases from V and 6 bases from J, with 19 bases between. Here the CDR3 DNA reads TGTGCCAGTACCCCAGGGGCCGACTTTGGCGAGCAGTACTTC. This sequence encodes CASTPGADFGEQYF.

The chain links TRBV6-4 to TRBJ2-2; TRBD1 matches 7 bases. Germline lookup yields CDR1 MRHNA and CDR2 SNTAGT. Germline trimming cut 6 bases from V and 0 bases from J; bases unmatched to any gene: 4. The CDR3 is made up of 15 amino acids. CDR3 region: CASRRDSSNTGELFF. DNA for the CDR3: TGTGCCAGCAGGAGGGACAGCTCGAACACCGGGGAGCTGTTTTTT.

The chain couples TRBV7-3 to TRBJ2-3, with D hard to call. Germline values: CDR1 SGHTA, CDR2 FQGTGA. The CDR3 contains 12 residues. V lost 4 bases and J 2 bases, leaving 4 bases between the germline ends. CDR3 sequence: CASSSITDTQYF. The CDR3, as DNA: TGTGCCAGCAGCTCCATCACAGATACGCAGTATTTT.

This clone occurred once. The CDR3 nucleotides are TGCAGCGCCTTCACTTATGGCTACACCTTC. Translated: CSAFTYGYTF. The gene calls are TRBV29-1 and TRBJ1-2; D is ambiguous. The CDR3 covers 10 residues. Trimming left V 7 bases short and J 5 bases short, with 8 bases between. In germline, CDR1 is SQVTM, CDR2 ANQGSEA.

The V call is TRBV23-1, the J call TRBJ2-7; the D gene is possibly TRBD2 (6 bases). TRBV23-1 is annotated as an ORF whose role is uncertain. Deletions cut 2 bases from V and 6 bases from J, with 11 bases between. This CDR3 contains 13 residues. The CDR3 nucleotides read TGCGCCAGCAGTCAAGTCGGGACTTCCGAGCAGTACTTC. Amino acid sequence: CASSQVGTSEQYF.